The 20 T cell receptor beta chains in this list originate from one sample, sequenced in a study of patients and donors after allogeneic stem cell transplantation. TCRdb re-called the RT-PCR reads through MiXCR, storing one row per CDR3 protein. This table holds fewer than 200,000 distinct CDR3 sequences, 25% to 35% found once. What was sequenced was blood, either unsorted or a sorted T cell fraction (not recorded which). Source of these receptors: a human donor who was either an allogeneic HSCT recipient or a stem cell or donor lymphocyte infusion donor (not recorded which). It is not recorded whose cells these are; they may come from a transplant donor.

The chain employs TRBV10-3 and TRBJ2-2, with D possibly matching TRBD1 (5 bases). CDR1 is ENHRY, CDR2 SYGVKD, per germline. The germline V and J ends were trimmed by 8 bases and 0 bases, with 10 bases remaining between them. This CDR3 has 14 residues. CDR3: CAIQGAANTGELFF. The CDR3 nucleotides are TGTGCCATCCAAGGGGCAGCGAACACCGGGGAGCTGTTTTTT.

This clonotype was picked up a small number of times. The chain couples TRBV7-2 to TRBJ2-5, with D perhaps TRBD2 (5 bases). This CDR3 is built from 15 residues. Looked up from germline, CDR1 is SGHTA and CDR2 is FQGNSA. Deletions cut 5 bases from V and 5 bases from J, with 18 bases between. CDR3 loop: CASSPRGPLGETQYF. Here the CDR3 DNA reads TGTGCCAGCAGCCCACGGGGTCCTTTAGGGGAGACCCAGTACTTC. Full variable domain (missing parts from reference TRBV7-2 and TRBJ2-5): GAGVSQSPSNKVTEKGKDVELRCDPISGHTALYWYRQSLGQGLEFLIYFQGNSAPDKSGLPSDRFSAERTGGSVSTLTIQRTQQEDSAVYLCASSPRGPLGETQYFGPGTRLLVL.

V is TRBV19 and J is TRBJ2-2, with a weak D call TRBD2 (6 bases). CDR3 length equals 15 residues. Germline values: CDR1 LNHDA, CDR2 SQIVND (reference sequence). V lost 5 bases, J lost 3 bases, and 13 bases lay in between. The CDR3 DNA reads TGTGCCAGTAGTCTTGGCGGAGGGTACACCGGGGAGCTGTTTTTT. It is translated as CASSLGGGYTGELFF.

This clonotype was counted only a few times. The rearrangement joins TRBV11-1 to TRBJ2-5, with TRBD1 identical over 11 bases. The CDR3 has 15 amino acids. V lost 1 base to trimming and J lost 5 bases; unmatched junction nucleotides: 3. The germline V gene encodes CDR1 SGHAT and CDR2 FQDESV (reference sequence). The CDR3 nucleotides are TGTGCCAGCAGCTTAGGGACAGGGGGCGTGGAGACCCAGTACTTC. Protein sequence: CASSLGTGGVETQYF.

This rearrangement joins TRBV29-1 to TRBJ2-7; 10 nucleotides match TRBD2. Germline assignment: CDR1 SQVTM and CDR2 ANQGSEA. The CDR3 consists of 13 residues. CDR3 nucleotides: TGCCGAGAGCGGGAGGGCCGGGTGTACGAGCAGTACTTC. It codes for CREREGRVYEQYF.

This clonotype was counted at least ten times. The chain has TRBV7-8 and TRBJ1-3, with D tentatively TRBD1 (5 bases). Germline V gives CDR1 SGHVS, CDR2 FQNEAQ. The CDR3 runs to 16 residues. V was pared by 4 bases and J by 4 bases, with 17 bases between. CDR3 sequence (DNA): TGTGCCAGCAGCTCACGGACACTCGGAGGGGGAAACACCATATATTTT. This sequence encodes CASSSRTLGGGNTIYF.

V and J are TRBV7-6 and TRBJ2-1, with a tentative D call TRBD2 (5 bases). V was shortened by 7 bases and J by 1 base, with 11 bases between the two germline ends. Germline CDR1 SGHVS, CDR2 FNYEAQ. The CDR3 is 14 amino acids. The CDR3 sequence is CASNYGGSYNEQFF. CDR3 sequence (DNA): TGTGCCAGCAACTACGGAGGTTCCTACAATGAGCAGTTCTTC.

The CDR3 DNA sequence: TGTGCCAGCAGTTATGGGGACACCCGGAACACTGAAGCTTTCTTT. Translating gives CASSYGDTRNTEAFF. The chain combines TRBV6-5 with TRBJ1-1; D is possibly TRBD1 (6 bases). The length of the CDR3 is 15 residues. Germline CDR1 and CDR2: MNHEY and SVGAGI. V shed 3 bases and J shed 1 base, with 12 bases lying between them.

V gene TRBV19 combines with J gene TRBJ2-3; D remains unclear. Between the trimmed V and J ends, which lost 4 bases and 6 bases, there was a span of 11 bases. Per the germline V gene, CDR1 is LNHDA and CDR2 is SQIVND (reference sequence). The CDR3 is made up of 13 amino acids. The CDR3: CASSRPQSDTQYF. For the CDR3, the DNA is TGTGCCAGTAGTAGGCCCCAATCCGATACGCAGTATTTT.

The CDR3 DNA reads TGTGCCACCAGTCCCCGGAGCGGTGAGCAGTTCTTC. It encodes CATSPRSGEQFF. The rearrangement links TRBV24-1 to TRBJ2-1; TRBD2 is a possible D gene (5 bases). The V end lost 6 bases, the J end lost 9 bases, and 11 bases lay between the germline ends. The CDR3 length is 12 residues. Germline V gene lookup returns CDR1 KGHDR and CDR2 SFDVKD.

There are a few counts of this clonotype. At one end, the junction sequence differs from germline, possibly due to a read error. The chain carries TRBV7-9 and TRBJ1-1; 9 nucleotides match TRBD1. The CDR3 runs to 15 residues. Per germline, CDR1 SEHNR and CDR2 FQNEAQ (reference sequence). CDR3 sequence: CSSRFITGGDTEAFF. The CDR3 nucleotides read TGTTCCAGCAGGTTTATTACAGGGGGCGACACTGAAGCTTTCTTT.

The chain has TRBV2 and TRBJ2-1, with 8 nucleotides matching TRBD2. The CDR3 totals 15 residues. V was clipped by 8 bases and J by 4 bases; unmatched bases: 10. Germline V gives CDR1 SNHLY, CDR2 FYNNEI. The CDR3 DNA reads TGTGCCAGCCCCGACGGACTAGCCTTATACAATGAGCAGTTCTTC. It is translated as CASPDGLALYNEQFF.

This clonotype was detected ten times or more. The chain links TRBV5-1 to TRBJ1-6; the match to TRBD1 covers 7 bases. This CDR3 has 17 amino acids. Per germline, CDR1 SGHRS and CDR2 YFSETQ. V shed 4 bases and J 0 bases; nucleotides not matched to a gene: 7. CDR3 bases: TGCGCCAGCAGCGTAAGGGACAGCCGCTCCTATAATTCACCCCTCCACTTT. It is translated as CASSVRDSRSYNSPLHF.

The genes are TRBV6-4 and TRBJ1-5; D uncertain. CDR3 length equals 15 residues. Looked up from germline, CDR1 is MRHNA and CDR2 is SNTAGT. Trimming shortened V by 6 bases and J by 2 bases, and 14 bases separated the two germline ends. DNA of the CDR3: TGTGCCAGCAGGCCTAGGGAGAGGCGCAATCAGCCCCAGCATTTT. As protein: CASRPRERRNQPQHF.

This clonotype was found many times. V and J are TRBV20-1 and TRBJ1-2, with TRBD1 identical over 10 bases. The junction had 6 bases not matched to a gene; V was cut back by 5 bases and J by 6 bases. The CDR3 runs 13 residues. Germline CDR1 reads DFQATT; CDR2 reads SNEGSKA (reference sequence). The CDR3 loop reads CSARRTGGNGYTF. CDR3 coding DNA: TGCAGTGCTCGGAGGACAGGGGGAAATGGCTACACCTTC.

This chain joins TRBV27 and TRBJ2-2, with D unresolved. V was shortened by 1 base and J by 8 bases, with 14 bases between the two germline ends. The CDR3 consists of 15 residues. The germline CDR1 and CDR2 sequences are MNHEY and SMNVEV (reference sequence). The CDR3 DNA is TGTGCCAGCAGTTTATGGTCCGTGGCGGCGGGGGAGCTGTTTTTT. Its translation: CASSLWSVAAGELFF.

This chain uses TRBV24-1 with TRBJ1-4; D is ambiguous. Germline V gene sequence: CDR1 KGHDR, CDR2 SFDVKD. V was trimmed by 4 bases and J by 8 bases, leaving 16 bases between them. The CDR3 is 15 amino acids. The CDR3: CATSDAGVMGEKLFF. DNA for the CDR3: TGTGCCACCAGTGACGCCGGGGTAATGGGCGAAAAACTGTTTTTT.

This clonotype was found once. The V and J genes are TRBV19 and TRBJ2-7, with TRBD2 matching over 10 bases. The germline V gene encodes CDR1 LNHDA and CDR2 SQIVND (reference sequence). The trim removed 5 bases at V and 0 bases at J, leaving 4 bases unmatched. This CDR3 contains 15 residues. DNA for the CDR3: TGTGCCAGTAGTGTCCTAGCGGGGGCCTCCTACGAGCAGTACTTC. Translating gives CASSVLAGASYEQYF.

The J gene is TRBJ2-3, the V gene TRBV7-9; D may match TRBD1 or TRBD2 (5 bases each). CDR3 length: 15 residues. The V gene lost 7 bases and the J gene lost 0 bases, with 14 bases spanning the gap. CDR1 SEHNR and CDR2 FQNEAQ come from the germline V gene (reference sequence). The CDR3: CASNLMGRSTDTQYF. DNA of the CDR3: TGTGCCAGCAACCTAATGGGACGAAGCACAGATACGCAGTATTTT.

This clonotype has only a few counts. The gene calls are TRBV5-6 and TRBJ1-5; D unresolved. Germline values: CDR1 SGHDT, CDR2 YYEEEE. This CDR3 spans 15 amino acids. With 0 bases removed from V and 1 base from J, the gap between germline ends came to 8 bases. The CDR3 sequence: CASSLGVGSNQPQHF. DNA for the CDR3: TGTGCCAGCAGCTTGGGAGTAGGAAGCAATCAGCCCCAGCATTTT.